The 18 T cell receptor beta chains given below trace back to one sample, sequenced in a study of regulatory T cells in long-lasting Graves disease. iRepertoire HTBI primers and Arm-PCR of CDR3 regions built TCR beta libraries. One entry per CDR3 protein, called by TCRdb with MiXCR from the multiplex PCR reads. The repertoire holds 450,000 to 650,000 distinct CDR3 sequences, with roughly 16% as singletons. Time point here: newly diagnosed GD, antithyroid drugs for less than 3 months. RNA from PBMCs was the source of the TCR library. These data were also reused for a study on T cells in Graves' hyperthyroidism and ophthalmopathy.

The sample consisted of peripheral blood mononuclear cells (PBMCs), taken at new diagnosis, from a patient treated with antithyroid drugs. The receptors were gathered from a woman aged 35-65 years with Graves disease.

This clonotype was recorded once. V and J are TRBV11-2 and TRBJ1-5; D not certain. The CDR3 is made up of 13 amino acids. Germline V gene data show CDR1 as SGHAT and CDR2 as FQNNGV. V lost 6 bases and J lost 8, with 14 bases in between. The CDR3 protein is CASSEILEKPQHF. Here the CDR3 DNA reads TGTGCCAGCAGTGAAATACTCGAAAAGCCCCAGCATTTT. The whole variable domain, remainder taken from reference TRBV11-2 and TRBJ1-5, is EAGVAQSPRYKIIEKRQSVAFWCNPISGHATLYWYQQILGQGPKLLIQFQNNGVVDDSQLPKDRFSAERLKGVDSTLKIQPAKLEDSAVYLCASSEILEKPQHFGDGTRLSIL.

This clonotype came up a few times. The chain combines TRBV18 with TRBJ1-1; 11 bases match TRBD1. The V and J ends lost 4 bases and 6 bases, in that order; junction bases with no gene match: 7. Germline V gene data show CDR1 as KGHSH and CDR2 as LQKENI. This CDR3 contains 15 residues. The CDR3 DNA reads as TGTGCCAGCTCACAAACCGGGACAGGGGGTTCTGAAGCTTTCTTT. Amino acid sequence: CASSQTGTGGSEAFF.

Remarks on this clonotype: One end of the junction varies from germline; a read error may be responsible. This chain links TRBV2 with TRBJ2-3; 9 bases fit TRBD2. The CDR3 runs to 15 residues. CDR1 is SNHLY, CDR2 FYNNEI, per germline. The CDR3: CASSVGGTSRDTQYF. In DNA, the CDR3 is TGTGCCAGCAGTGTAGGAGGGACTAGCAGAGATACGCAGTATTTT.

Concerning this clonotype: Because the CDR3 is missing its conserved closing phenylalanine or tryptophan, this is likely a read error. The V gene is TRBV5-1, the J gene TRBJ2-7; 7 positions match TRBD1. CDR3 size: 14 residues. Germline V gene data show CDR1 as SGHRS and CDR2 as YFSETQ. After removal of 0 bases from V and 0 bases from J, the junction contained 0 bases not matched to a gene. DNA of the CDR3: TGCGCCAGCAGCTTGGGGGACAGCTCCTACGAGCAGTACTCC. Translation gives CASSLGDSSYEQYS.

The chain links TRBV9 to TRBJ2-2, with no clear D. V lost 0 bases, J lost 4 bases, and 4 bases lay in between. The CDR3 covers 13 residues. The germline V gene encodes CDR1 SGDLS and CDR2 YYNGEE. CDR3 in amino acids: CASSVVSTGELFF. The CDR3 DNA sequence: TGTGCCAGCAGCGTAGTCAGCACCGGGGAGCTGTTTTTT.

This clonotype was seen repeatedly, ten times or more. This chain joins TRBV9 and TRBJ2-1; TRBD2 matches at 10 bases. The CDR3 covers 19 residues. Unmatched junction bases numbered 10, after V lost 0 bases and J lost 1 base. The germline CDR1 and CDR2 sequences are SGDLS and YYNGEE. For the CDR3, the DNA is TGTGCCAGCAGCGTAGGGTCCAGCGGGGGGGCGGGGTCCTACAATGAGCAGTTCTTC. It codes for CASSVGSSGGAGSYNEQFF.

The V gene is TRBV2, the J gene TRBJ1-2, with D perhaps matching TRBD1 (5 bases). Per germline, CDR1 SNHLY and CDR2 FYNNEI. The CDR3 sequence is 15 residues long. Trimming stripped 5 bases from V and 6 bases from J, with 19 bases between. CDR3: CASSPFWGGSDGYTF. CDR3 bases: TGTGCCAGCAGTCCTTTCTGGGGCGGTTCCGATGGCTACACCTTC.

This clonotype was seen more than once but under ten times. The V and J genes are TRBV7-9 and TRBJ1-1, with D possibly TRBD1 on 5 matching bases. The ends were cut back, 8 bases at V and 4 bases at J, with 20 bases in the middle. CDR1 SEHNR and CDR2 FQNEAQ come from the germline V gene (reference sequence). This CDR3 has 15 residues. The CDR3, as DNA: TGTGCCAGCCAGACACACGACGGGGGGAGCACTGAAGCTTTCTTT. The encoded protein is CASQTHDGGSTEAFF.

J is TRBJ1-1 and V is TRBV20-1, with D maybe TRBD1 (5 bases). CDR1 is DFQATT and CDR2 is SNEGSKA in the germline V gene (reference sequence). Trimming shortened V by 6 bases and J by 3 bases, and 17 bases separated the two germline ends. The CDR3 has 14 amino acids. For the CDR3, the DNA is TGCAGTGCCCTCTGGAGGGGTTTGGACACTGAAGCTTTCTTT. Encoded protein: CSALWRGLDTEAFF.

This clonotype was seen repeatedly, ten times or more. The rearrangement links TRBV2 to TRBJ2-7; 12 positions match TRBD2. J lost 7 bases, V lost 1 base, and 5 bases had no gene match. This CDR3 region has 15 residues. The V gene's germline CDR1 is SNHLY and CDR2 FYNNEI. CDR3 bases: TGTGCCAGCAGTGAAGGACTAGCGGGGGATGGTGAGCAGTACTTC. This encodes CASSEGLAGDGEQYF.

This clonotype has ten or more counts. The V gene is TRBV5-1, the J gene TRBJ1-1, with a tentative D call TRBD1 (6 bases). Germline-derived CDR1 and CDR2 are SGHRS and YFSETQ. Trimming shortened V by 7 bases and J by 4 bases, and 29 bases separated the two germline ends. The CDR3 spans 18 residues. The CDR3 is CASASPQKTGLRTTEAFF. The CDR3 nucleotides are TGCGCCAGCGCCTCCCCCCAAAAGACAGGCCTGAGGACCACTGAAGCTTTCTTT.

The V call is TRBV10-3, the J call TRBJ1-2; D remains unclear. This CDR3 is built from 12 residues. In germline, CDR1 is ENHRY, CDR2 SYGVKD. V was shortened by 3 bases and J by 5 bases, with 7 bases between the two germline ends. The CDR3 bases are TGTGCCATCAGTGAAAAAGGTTATGGCTACACCTTC. Amino acids: CAISEKGYGYTF.

The rearrangement links TRBV6-1 to TRBJ1-6; TRBD1 is a possible D gene (6 bases). Between the trimmed V and J ends, which lost 6 bases and 2 bases, there was a span of 14 bases. CDR1 and CDR2 from the germline V gene are MNHNS and SASEGT. This CDR3 is built from 16 residues. The CDR3 spells CASRPPTGTYNSPLHF. The CDR3 coding sequence is TGTGCCAGCAGACCCCCGACAGGAACCTATAATTCACCCCTCCACTTT.

This clonotype was observed a handful of times. The rearrangement uses TRBV19 and TRBJ2-2; possibly TRBD2 for D (6 bases). The V and J ends lost 3 bases and 2 bases respectively, with 7 bases between them. CDR1 LNHDA and CDR2 SQIVND come from the germline V gene (reference sequence). The CDR3 is made up of 14 amino acids. The CDR3 DNA reads as TGTGCCAGTAGTATCGCGGGAAACACCGGGGAGCTGTTTTTT. Amino acids: CASSIAGNTGELFF.

In its sample, this clonotype was seen many times. The gene calls are TRBV12-3 or TRBV12-4 and TRBJ2-1; D is possibly TRBD1 or TRBD2 (5 bases each). The V end lost 7 bases, the J end lost 0 bases, and 19 bases lay between the germline ends. This CDR3 spans 17 amino acids. CDR3 loop: CASTTPRGVSSYNEQFF. The CDR3 DNA reads as TGTGCCAGCACCACCCCTAGGGGAGTAAGCTCCTACAATGAGCAGTTCTTC.

About this clonotype: One end of the junction varies from germline; a read error may be responsible. This chain links TRBV12-3 or TRBV12-4 with TRBJ2-7, with D tentatively TRBD2 (5 bases). CDR3 length: 13 residues. Written as DNA, the CDR3 is TGTGCCAGCAACGAACAACAAGGACTCGAGCCGTACTTC. Translating gives CASNEQQGLEPYF.

In this sample, this clonotype turned up a few times. The chain joins TRBV29-1 to TRBJ2-5; 13 bases align to TRBD2. This CDR3 has 17 amino acids. CDR1 is SQVTM and CDR2 is ANQGSEA in the germline V gene. V shed 4 bases, J shed 1 base, and the junction held 9 bases outside the gene matches. The CDR3 nucleotides read TGCAGCGTTGCGGGGAGGACTAGCGGGGGCCTCCAAGAGACCCAGTACTTC. Protein sequence: CSVAGRTSGGLQETQYF.

This clonotype has ten or more counts. The J gene is TRBJ2-7, the V gene TRBV12-3 or TRBV12-4, with TRBD1 matching 9 bases. V was pared by 5 bases and J by 9 bases, with 14 bases of the junction left unmatched. There are 15 residues in the CDR3. CDR3 residues: CASSPQGTGPLGQYF. The CDR3 DNA follows: TGTGCCAGCAGTCCCCAGGGGACAGGGCCCCTAGGGCAGTACTTC.